This T cell receptor (beta chain) derives from a study of control samples from healthy donors and cancer patients. There are a few counts of this clone. Some clones are missing from TCRdb's copy, which holds only in-frame ones; the method was immunoSEQ multiplex PCR. Counted here are around 130,000 clones, about nine tenths occurring once; the ten biggest clones make up 6% to 9.5%. This CDR3 spans 16 amino acids. The ends were cut back, 1 base at V and 0 bases at J, with 10 bases in the middle. Germline V lookup: CDR1 PRHDT, CDR2 FYEKMQ (reference sequence). Sequencing was carried out using PBMCs. This receptor was identified in a man in his fifties with head and neck cancer. The chain has TRBV13 and TRBJ2-1; D gene uncertain. The CDR3 DNA is TGTGCCAGCAGCTTAGTAGGGTCCAGCTCCTACAATGAGCAGTTCTTC. It yields the protein CASSLVGSSSYNEQFF. Based on the CDR3 plus reference TRBV13 and TRBJ2-1, the full variable domain is AAGVIQSPRHLIKEKRETATLKCYPIPRHDTVYWYQQGPGQDPQFLISFYEKMQSDKGSIPDRFSAQQFSDYHSELNMSSLELGDSALYFCASSLVGSSSYNEQFFGPGTRLTVL.